Given below is one T cell receptor (beta chain) in context. Its cognate antigen has yet to be identified. No clone much larger than this one lies a single base away; base qualities are absent. These data belong to a study of shared clonotypes between healthy human individuals (TCRdb year 2020). In terms of the full investigation: The cohort comprised a couple of women and a few men aged 18 to 49 years. For each donor, three plates each were used for CD4 naive and CD4 memory, two plates were used for CD8 naive, and one plate was used for CD8 memory. The study deeply sequenced blood TCR repertoires of about 5 healthy adults to estimate repertoire size and the extent of clonotype sharing between individuals. To increase sequencing depth and limit assay-specific biases, TCR repertoire library preparation and sequencing were carried out by different laboratories using diverse techniques. Each donor's leukapheresis produced roughly between roughly 0.85 and 10 billion PBMCs.

TCR CDR3 regions were amplified from genomic DNA by multiplex PCR using the deep immunoSEQ assay. Extracted genomic DNA from each cell subset was spread evenly across all wells of several immunoSEQ 96-well plates, with each plate serving as a replicate. For sorted subsets, each replicate PCR was loaded with roughly 190 ng genomic DNA, equivalent to approximately 27,000 T cell genomes. Purified libraries were measured with a Qubit 3.0 fluorometer, size-checked on a Bioanalyzer 2100, and measured again with the KAPA Library Quantification kit. Every immunoSEQ 96-well plate was sequenced on a separate single-read 150-cycle Illumina NextSeq 550 flow cell. In the authors' own workflow: Because the immunoSEQ output included only junctional sequences and no quality scores, the filtering could not be the same as the filtering used for full-length reads. To assign V/J genes and CDR3, sequences were annotated using PyIR, a Python wrapper for IgBLAST v1.9, with IMGT germline references. Reads were removed for weak V/J assignments (E-value above 1e-6), missing CDR3, stop codons, out-of-frame junctions, or ambiguous translated residues. V3J clonotypes were defined by identical inferred V gene, J gene, and CDR3 amino acid sequence. Percentage overlap between repertoires was calculated by dividing the number of shared unique clonotypes by the size of the smaller repertoire. Repertoire richness was assessed with RTK rarefaction, the Chao1 estimator, and Recon v2.1 estimates of unobserved clonotypes. OLGA was used to compute generation probabilities for all TCRbeta clonotypes that the gDNA method yielded from a few donors. The table comes from immuneACCESS by way of TCRdb, which keeps in-frame sequences with V and J called. Part of the clones is missing from these tables; in studies checked, under half for an unresolved V gene and the rest for unknown reasons. The D gene and trimming were derived from the DNA, and the V and J assignments and clone size from that table. The sample table holds around 2,100,000 clones, of which about 95% were seen once. 1% to 1.5% of the sample is held by the ten biggest clonotypes.

What the work shows at the level of the full study, not this receptor alone: About 5% of naive CD4, roughly 3.5% of naive CD8, 2.3% of memory CD4, and about 0.4% of memory CD8 clonotypes were shared across several donors. The small number of donors limited the genetic and exposure-history diversity represented. Based on pairwise subsampling, the degree of clonotype sharing among donors was expected to be affected by sequencing depth. Estimated clonotype richness was generally larger for naive than for memory subsets. Sampling was restricted to blood, and TCR repertoires in tissue are likely to differ from TCR repertoires in blood. Compared with non-shared clonotypes, clonotypes shared by all four sorted-subset donors had higher generation probabilities. Incomplete sequencing was indicated by rarefaction of sorted-subset datasets, despite the large sequencing depth.

CD8 naive samples were CD45RO-negative cells positively selected for CCR7, giving a CD45RA+CCR7+ population that excluded TemRA cells. Healthy HIV-negative adults with no recently reported acute infections or vaccinations were included as donors. Every donor was a Caucasian adult living in Nashville, Tennessee, USA. After blood collection by leukapheresis, PBMCs were isolated using Ficoll-Histopaque density gradient centrifugation and then cryopreserved in the vapor phase of liquid nitrogen. Analytical flow cytometry was used to check the purity and quantity of each magnetically sorted T cell population. Genomic DNA was isolated from every sorted fraction and measured by UV absorbance on a Nanodrop 2000c. The CDR3 has 13 amino acids, counting the end cysteine and phenylalanine. The retained sequence is limited to the CDR3, 39 bases, with the frame set at the first base. The germline V gene (reference sequence) gives CDR1 as SGHNT and CDR2 as YYREEE. V drops 4 bases and J drops 9 bases, leaving 11 bases in between.

Material for sequencing was naive CD8+ T cells sorted from blood. The sample's cell subset or site label, decoded: CD45RA+CCR7+. The sequence came from a young man in good health. Rearrangement joined TRBV5-4 to TRBJ1-6; the D gene cannot be resolved reliably. The CDR3 in this case is CASSPPMGSPLHF. Here is the DNA: TGTGCCAGCAGCCCCCCTATGGGTTCACCCCTCCACTTT.